The rows below give T cell receptor beta chains drawn from one sample of a study of OX40 agonist ivuxolimab in advanced cancers. Clones were read by immunoSEQ multiplex PCR, and TCRdb kept only the in-frame ones, dropping some. The table shows fewer than 55,000 clones, with roughly 80% occurring only once. The sample here was CD4+ or CD8+ T cells sorted from blood, taken in a trial of the OX40 agonist ivuxolimab. These receptor sequences come from an adult with an advanced solid tumor such as melanoma, head and neck, liver or kidney cancer. CDR3s include the opening cysteine and the closing phenylalanine or tryptophan.

j_call,v_call,cdr3_aa
TRBJ1-5,TRBV2,CASTSRLRQPQHF
TRBJ2-7,TRBV7-2,CASSLVTTGTGDGEQYF
TRBJ1-3,TRBV7-6,CASSLAILSSGNTIYF
TRBJ1-2,TRBV29-1,CSVDRGEYGYTF
TRBJ1-6,TRBV5-1,CASSLETGQSRSPLHF
TRBJ2-2,TRBV19,CASSIPGGAKTRTGELFF
TRBJ2-7,TRBV27,CASSYRGDTSYEQYF
TRBJ1-2,TRBV2,CASSASERTGAYGYTF
TRBJ2-1,TRBV9,CASSERQGRVGEQFF
TRBJ2-1,TRBV7-2,CASSLAGSSYNEQFF
TRBJ1-4,TRBV19,CASSQGNNEKLFF
TRBJ2-7,TRBV19,CASSIAPGGEQYF
TRBJ2-5,TRBV11-2,CASSLVRSLAEETQYF